This passage covers 6 T cell receptor beta chains from one sample sequenced in a study of cytomegalovirus exposure and HLA in healthy donors. In the PCR, 60 Vbeta and 13 Jbeta primers were used. Sequencing used immunoSEQ multiplex PCR; TCRdb keeps in-frame clones, though not all of them. In the table there are 20,000 to 25,000 clones, more than 75% of which are singletons. The sample taken for sequencing was PBMCs. These receptors came from a male donor in good health and CMV-seronegative.

The rearrangement links TRBV7-9 to TRBJ2-1; 10 bases match TRBD1. The CDR3 loop spans 15 amino acids. The germline V gene encodes CDR1 SEHNR and CDR2 FQNEAQ (reference sequence). J was trimmed by 6 bases and V by 5 bases; bases with no gene match: 7. The DNA of the CDR3 is TGTGCCAGCAGCCCTGACAGGGGGCGAGGCAATGAGCAGTTCTTC. Translating gives CASSPDRGRGNEQFF.

The chain joins TRBV9 to TRBJ1-2, with D tentatively TRBD1 (6 bases). V lost 0 bases and J lost 7, with 10 bases in between. The V gene's germline CDR1 is SGDLS and CDR2 YYNGEE. The CDR3 extends over 13 amino acids. This CDR3 reads CASSVEARGGYTF. In nucleotides, the CDR3 is TGTGCCAGCAGCGTAGAAGCCAGGGGTGGCTACACCTTC.

The gene calls are TRBV28 and TRBJ2-5, with 10 positions matching TRBD1. CDR3 size: 15 residues. The germline gives CDR1 MDHEN, CDR2 SYDVKM. After removal of 6 bases from V and 5 bases from J, the junction contained 9 bases not matched to a gene. The DNA of the CDR3 is TGTGCCAGCAGCCCTATCGGACAGGGGGAGGAGACCCAGTACTTC. Protein: CASSPIGQGEETQYF.

The rearrangement links TRBV15 to TRBJ2-1; maybe TRBD2 (6 bases). This CDR3 contains 20 residues. The V end lost 0 bases, the J end lost 0 bases, and 21 bases lay between the germline ends. Per the germline V gene, CDR1 is LNHNV and CDR2 is YYDKDF (reference sequence). The DNA of the CDR3 is TGTGCCACCAGCAGAGAGTTTGGGCTACACGAGGAGGGCTCCTACAATGAGCAGTTCTTC. Translating gives CATSREFGLHEEGSYNEQFF.

The V gene is TRBV19, the J gene TRBJ2-7; 8 positions agree with TRBD2. V trimming: 6 bases; J trimming: 3 bases; junction bases outside the gene matches: 16. The CDR3 consists of 17 residues. The germline CDR1 and CDR2 sequences are LNHDA and SQIVND (reference sequence). The CDR3 spells CASSKITGGGRNYEQYF. CDR3 DNA: TGTGCCAGTAGCAAAATCACGGGAGGGGGAAGGAACTACGAGCAGTACTTC.

The rearrangement joins TRBV11-3 to TRBJ2-5, with 9 bases lining up with TRBD1. CDR1 and CDR2 from the germline V gene are SGHNT and YENEEA. The junction had 7 bases not matched to a gene; V was cut back by 5 bases and J by 3 bases. This CDR3 has 15 residues. The CDR3 loop reads CASSQGQGRKETQYF. CDR3 sequence (DNA): TGTGCCAGCAGCCAGGGACAGGGACGAAAAGAGACCCAGTACTTC.